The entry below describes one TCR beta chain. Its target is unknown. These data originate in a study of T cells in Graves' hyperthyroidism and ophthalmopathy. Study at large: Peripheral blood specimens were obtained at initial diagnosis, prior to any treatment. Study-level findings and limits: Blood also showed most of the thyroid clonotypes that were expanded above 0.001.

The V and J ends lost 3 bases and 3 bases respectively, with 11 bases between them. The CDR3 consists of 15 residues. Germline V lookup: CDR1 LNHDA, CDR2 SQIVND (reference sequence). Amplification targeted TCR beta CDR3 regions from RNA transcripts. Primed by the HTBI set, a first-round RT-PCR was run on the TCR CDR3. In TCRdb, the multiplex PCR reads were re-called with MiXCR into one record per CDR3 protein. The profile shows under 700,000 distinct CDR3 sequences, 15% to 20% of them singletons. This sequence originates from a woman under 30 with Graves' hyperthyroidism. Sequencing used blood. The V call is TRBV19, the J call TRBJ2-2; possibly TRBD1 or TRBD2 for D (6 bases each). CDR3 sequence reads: CASSMTGADTGELFF. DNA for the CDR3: TGTGCCAGTAGTATGACGGGGGCAGACACCGGGGAGCTGTTTTTT.